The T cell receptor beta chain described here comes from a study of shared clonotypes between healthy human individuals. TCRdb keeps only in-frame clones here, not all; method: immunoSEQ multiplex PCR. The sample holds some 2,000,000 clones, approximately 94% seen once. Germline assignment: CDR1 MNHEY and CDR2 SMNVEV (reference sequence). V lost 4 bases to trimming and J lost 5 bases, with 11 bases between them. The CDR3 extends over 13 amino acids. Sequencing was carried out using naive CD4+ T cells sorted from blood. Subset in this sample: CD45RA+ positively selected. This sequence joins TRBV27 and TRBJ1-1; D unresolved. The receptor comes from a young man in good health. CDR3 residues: CASSSRRTTEAFF. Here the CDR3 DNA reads TGTGCCAGCAGTTCCCGCAGGACGACTGAAGCTTTCTTT.